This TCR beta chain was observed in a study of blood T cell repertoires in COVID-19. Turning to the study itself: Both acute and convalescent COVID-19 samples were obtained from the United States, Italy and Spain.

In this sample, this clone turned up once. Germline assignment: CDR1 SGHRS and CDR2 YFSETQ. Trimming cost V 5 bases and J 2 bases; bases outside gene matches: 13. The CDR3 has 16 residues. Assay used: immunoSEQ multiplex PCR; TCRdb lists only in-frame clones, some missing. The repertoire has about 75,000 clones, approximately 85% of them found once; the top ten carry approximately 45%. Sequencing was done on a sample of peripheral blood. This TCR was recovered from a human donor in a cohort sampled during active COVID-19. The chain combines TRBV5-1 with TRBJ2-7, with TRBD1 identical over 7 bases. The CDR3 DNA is TGCGCCAGCAGGACCGGGACAGACACCGTCCCCTACGAGCAGTACTTC. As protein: CASRTGTDTVPYEQYF.